This T cell receptor (beta chain) was obtained from a study of T cell repertoires in cytomegalovirus infection. At the level of the study: Public TCR beta signature analysis indicated the presence of both CMV infection and matching HLA type.

The CDR3 loop spans 15 amino acids. Germline CDR1 reads DFQATT; CDR2 reads SNEGSKA (reference sequence). V was shortened by 5 bases and J by 1 base, with 17 bases between the two germline ends. Note on this clonotype: Its antigen is not known.

TCRdb recomputed calls from the reads with MiXCR, one row per CDR3 protein. The data contain approximately 990,000 distinct CDR3 sequences, approximately 30% of them singletons. This material consisted of cultured CD8+ T cells from PBMCs, taken from culture after CMV antigen stimulation. The receptor was derived from a human donor in good health (CMV status not recorded). Some clones in this sample may be carry-over from other donors' samples. This rearrangement joins TRBV20-1 to TRBJ1-1, with D unresolved. CDR3 sequence reads: CSAPVGGFGNTEAFF. CDR3 bases: TGCAGTGCTCCCGTGGGAGGGTTTGGGAACACTGAAGCTTTCTTT.